These T cell receptor beta chains were read from a single sample in a study of cytomegalovirus exposure and HLA in healthy donors. Data came from immunoSEQ multiplex PCR; TCRdb stores just in-frame clones and leaves some out. This repertoire shows 95,000 to 100,000 clones, roughly 76% found once; its top ten account for 2%. Sample: PBMCs. Receptors originate from a man aged 35-49 years in good health and CMV-seronegative. CDR3s leave out the opening cysteine and the closing phenylalanine or tryptophan.

TRBV6-1	TRBJ1-4	ASSEVGGGDATNEKLF
TRBV14	TRBJ1-6	ASSHSRRGGRSPLH
TRBV13	TRBJ1-1	ASSSDRGGEAF
TRBV9	TRBJ2-7	ASTIGEGRNEQY
TRBV7-6	TRBJ1-1	ASSPDRVELNTEAF
TRBV27	TRBJ2-1	ASTSGGPGFNEQF
TRBV5-1	TRBJ1-4	ASSQDRGFSEKLF
TRBV6-5	TRBJ1-3	ASSFLDLTGNTIY
TRBV28	TRBJ2-7	ASSKPGQSLYEQY
TRBV6-6	TRBJ1-3	ASKPTGTAGNTIY
TRBV6-5	TRBJ1-2	AAQRLGYDYT
TRBV28	TRBJ2-1	ASSPQALRYNEQF
TRBV5-6	TRBJ1-2	ASSLGPTSGHYGYT
TRBV7-9	TRBJ2-3	ASSPSLGRENTDTQY
TRBV19	TRBJ2-1	ASGLAGMAYNEQF
TRBV6-5	TRBJ1-2	ASSYSKGFANYGYT
TRBV7-9	TRBJ2-1	SSSPSGDEQF
TRBV6-4	TRBJ2-6	ASSVGQGAAGANVLT
TRBV7-9	TRBJ2-5	ASSLVLLAKETQY
TRBV11-2	TRBJ2-7	ASSSANFGAGGPYEQY
TRBV11-2	TRBJ1-6	ASSSGTAANNSPLH
TRBV28	TRBJ1-4	ASSSPPQGQGEKLF
TRBV9	TRBJ1-5	ASSTQGNQPQH
TRBV6-5	TRBJ1-1	ASRAGGTEAF
TRBV6-1	TRBJ1-2	ASSEVPEKYRGYT
TRBV5-1	TRBJ2-7	ASSQQGGYEQY
TRBV5-1	TRBJ2-3	ASRADRTDTQY
TRBV6-4	TRBJ2-1	ASSEHGTSGDNEQF
TRBV4-2	TRBJ1-6	ASSQVLSQTGSPLH
TRBV28	TRBJ2-1	ASSYLRGAYNEQF
TRBV6-5	TRBJ2-1	ASSLSGRDYNEQF
TRBV18	TRBJ2-7	ASSPSGPLSYEQY
TRBV4-3	TRBJ1-2	ASSQDLVGRGRGGYT
TRBV5-6	TRBJ1-1	ASSPAPGHSMNTEAF
TRBV11-2	TRBJ1-4	ASSRTGELF
TRBV27	TRBJ1-1	ASGLSGQTEAF
TRBV5-6	TRBJ2-1	ASSLYTGRSSYNEQF
TRBV7-2	TRBJ2-2	ARTPKGQYTGELF
TRBV5-1	TRBJ1-3	ASSFWTGTGGNTIY
TRBV7-2	TRBJ2-1	ASSLVAGSYNEQF
TRBV6-7	TRBJ2-7	ASSPGLAGGPGFEQY
TRBV7-8	TRBJ1-2	ASSLAGGGYGYT
TRBV6-4	TRBJ2-1	ASTPSGASGRCEQF
TRBV29-1	TRBJ2-1	SVDPRGRLADSYNEQF
TRBV6-5	TRBJ1-1	ASSYAQGEEDTEAF
TRBV9	TRBJ2-7	ASSGTSGGSYEQY
TRBV5-8	TRBJ2-1	ASSSGTGGINEQF
TRBV7-2	TRBJ2-5	ASSLELRGGRETQY
TRBV7-3	TRBJ1-1	ASSLYGGGEAF
TRBV6-1	TRBJ1-2	ASSEMTVSNYGYT
TRBV19	TRBJ1-3	ASTKDRGGNTIY
TRBV18	TRBJ2-5	ASSPGLGQQETQY
TRBV28	TRBJ2-2	VSSEAGARSGELF
TRBV7-2	TRBJ1-2	ASSNRGRQGYT